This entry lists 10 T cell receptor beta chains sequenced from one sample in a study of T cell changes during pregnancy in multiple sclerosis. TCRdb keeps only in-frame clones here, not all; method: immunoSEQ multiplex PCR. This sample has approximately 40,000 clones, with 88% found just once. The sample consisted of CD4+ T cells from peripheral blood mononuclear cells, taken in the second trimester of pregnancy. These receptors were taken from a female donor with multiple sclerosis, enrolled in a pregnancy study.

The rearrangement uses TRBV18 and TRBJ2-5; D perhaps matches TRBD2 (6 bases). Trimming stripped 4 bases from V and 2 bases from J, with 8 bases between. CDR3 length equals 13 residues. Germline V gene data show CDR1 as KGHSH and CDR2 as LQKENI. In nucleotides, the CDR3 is TGTGCCAGCTCACGGAGGGGACAAGAGACCCAGTACTTC. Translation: CASSRRGQETQYF.

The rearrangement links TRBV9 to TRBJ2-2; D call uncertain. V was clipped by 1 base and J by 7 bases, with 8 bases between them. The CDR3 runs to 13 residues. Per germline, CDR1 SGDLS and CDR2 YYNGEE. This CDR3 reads CASSVYPSGELFF. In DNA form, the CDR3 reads TGTGCCAGCAGCGTATATCCTAGCGGGGAGCTGTTTTTT.

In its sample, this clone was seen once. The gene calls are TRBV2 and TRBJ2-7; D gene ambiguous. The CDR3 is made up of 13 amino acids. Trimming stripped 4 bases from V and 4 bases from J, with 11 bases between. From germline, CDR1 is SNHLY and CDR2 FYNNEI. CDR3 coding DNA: TGTGCCAGCAGTGGAGTGATGAGTTACGAGCAGTACTTC. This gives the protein CASSGVMSYEQYF.

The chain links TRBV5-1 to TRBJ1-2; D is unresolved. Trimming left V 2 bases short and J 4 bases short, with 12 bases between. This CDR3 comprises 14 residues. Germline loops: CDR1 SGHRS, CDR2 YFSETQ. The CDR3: CASSLGGLGYGYTF. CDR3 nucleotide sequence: TGCGCCAGCAGCTTAGGAGGGCTCGGCTATGGCTACACCTTC.

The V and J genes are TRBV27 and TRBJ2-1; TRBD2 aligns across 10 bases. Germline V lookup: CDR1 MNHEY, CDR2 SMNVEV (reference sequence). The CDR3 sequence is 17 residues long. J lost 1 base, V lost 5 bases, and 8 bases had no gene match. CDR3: CASSIRTAGGSYNEQFF. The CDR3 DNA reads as TGTGCCAGCAGTATACGAACAGCGGGAGGGTCCTACAATGAGCAGTTCTTC.

CDR3 sequence reads: CASSLWTGNYGYTF. The CDR3 region has the DNA TGTGCCAGCAGCTTATGGACAGGGAACTATGGCTACACCTTC. The chain employs TRBV11-2 and TRBJ1-2, with 8 bases fitting TRBD1. The CDR3 has 14 residues. With 2 bases clipped from V and 2 bases from J, the junction kept 1 base outside the gene matches. From germline, CDR1 is SGHAT and CDR2 FQNNGV.

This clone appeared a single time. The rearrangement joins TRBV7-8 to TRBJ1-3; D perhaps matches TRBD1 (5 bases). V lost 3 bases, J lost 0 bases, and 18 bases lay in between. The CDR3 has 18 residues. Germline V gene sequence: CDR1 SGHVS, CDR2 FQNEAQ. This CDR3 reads CASSLIRRGSNSGNTIYF. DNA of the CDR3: TGTGCCAGCAGCTTGATTAGAAGGGGCTCAAACTCTGGAAACACCATATATTTT.

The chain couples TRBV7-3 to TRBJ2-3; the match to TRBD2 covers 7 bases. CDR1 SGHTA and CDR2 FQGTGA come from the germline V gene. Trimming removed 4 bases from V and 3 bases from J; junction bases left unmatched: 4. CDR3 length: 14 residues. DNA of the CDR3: TGTGCCAGCAGCTACGGACTAGGGACAGATACGCAGTATTTT. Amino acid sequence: CASSYGLGTDTQYF.

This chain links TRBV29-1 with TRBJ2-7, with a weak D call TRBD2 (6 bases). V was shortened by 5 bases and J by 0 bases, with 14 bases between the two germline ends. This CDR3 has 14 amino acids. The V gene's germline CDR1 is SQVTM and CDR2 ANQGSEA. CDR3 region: CSVFSGVSSYEQYF. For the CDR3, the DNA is TGCAGCGTTTTTAGCGGCGTAAGCTCCTACGAGCAGTACTTC.

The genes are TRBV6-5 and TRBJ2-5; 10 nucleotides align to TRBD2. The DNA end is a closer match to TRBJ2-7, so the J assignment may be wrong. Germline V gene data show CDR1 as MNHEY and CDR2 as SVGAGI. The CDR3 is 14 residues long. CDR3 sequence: CASSPSGRAYEQYF. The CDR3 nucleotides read TGTGCCAGCAGTCCCAGCGGGAGGGCTTACGAGCAGTACTTC.